This T cell receptor beta chain was found in a study of OX40 agonist ivuxolimab in advanced cancers. The length of the CDR3 is 15 residues. Germline loops: CDR1 MNHEY, CDR2 SVGAGI. Between the trimmed V and J ends, which lost 3 bases and 1 base, there was a span of 10 bases. The assay was immunoSEQ multiplex PCR, and TCRdb's table has in-frame clones only and misses some. In the table there are about 95,000 clones, under 85% of which are singletons. The rearrangement links TRBV6-5 to TRBJ2-1; D gene ambiguous. The clonotype originates from an adult with an advanced solid tumor such as melanoma, head and neck, liver or kidney cancer. Sequenced here: CD4+ or CD8+ T cells sorted from blood, sampled in a trial of the OX40 agonist ivuxolimab. CDR3 loop: CASSYSSISYNEQFF. The CDR3 DNA follows: TGTGCCAGCAGTTATTCGAGTATATCCTACAATGAGCAGTTCTTC.